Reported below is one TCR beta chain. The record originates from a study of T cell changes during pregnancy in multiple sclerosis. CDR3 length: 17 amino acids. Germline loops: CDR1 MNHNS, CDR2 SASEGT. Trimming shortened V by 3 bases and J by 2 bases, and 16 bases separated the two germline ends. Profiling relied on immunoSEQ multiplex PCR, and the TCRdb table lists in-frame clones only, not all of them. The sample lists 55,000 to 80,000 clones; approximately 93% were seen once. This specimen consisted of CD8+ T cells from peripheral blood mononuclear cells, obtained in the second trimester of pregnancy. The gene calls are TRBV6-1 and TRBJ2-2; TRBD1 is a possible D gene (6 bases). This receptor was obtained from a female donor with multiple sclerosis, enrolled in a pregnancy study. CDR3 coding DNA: TGTGCCAGCAGTGACCTTCGGACAGTATTAAACACCGGGGAGCTGTTTTTT. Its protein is CASSDLRTVLNTGELFF.